Here is one T cell receptor beta chain with its context. Researchers ran the PCR with 60 Vbeta and 13 Jbeta primers. Some clones are missing from TCRdb's copy, which holds only in-frame ones; the method was immunoSEQ multiplex PCR. The sample consists of 150,000 to 200,000 clones, about 81% of them appearing once. This specimen belongs to a study of cytomegalovirus exposure and HLA in healthy donors. Trimming removed 1 base from V and 11 bases from J; junction bases left unmatched: 12. The germline V gene has CDR1 MGHRA and CDR2 YSYEKL. The CDR3 has 16 residues. The receptor comes from a woman aged 25 to 45 in good health and CMV-seronegative. J is TRBJ1-4 and V is TRBV4-1; TRBD1 matches 8 bases. Sequencing was carried out using PBMCs. The CDR3: CASSQGHRDRFGKLFF. DNA for the CDR3: TGCGCCAGCAGCCAAGGCCACCGGGACAGGTTCGGTAAACTGTTTTTT.